These T cell receptor beta chains were read from a single sample in a study of shared clonotypes between healthy human individuals. This table comes from immunoSEQ multiplex PCR, and its TCRdb copy is limited to in-frame clones, with some not included. The sample includes 2,500,000 or so clones, under 95% of them seen just once. The sequenced sample consisted of naive CD4+ T cells from PBMCs. Receptors originate from a man aged 18 to 35 in good health. Some clones in this sample may be carry-over from other donors' samples. Both conserved end residues are part of each CDR3.

J gene | V gene | CDR3 protein
TRBJ2-7 | TRBV28 | CASRIDIPYEQYF
TRBJ1-2 | TRBV6-5 | CASSRRQMNYGYTF
TRBJ2-1 | TRBV7-8 | CASSPKTLAGGWYEQFF
TRBJ1-1 | TRBV28 | CASSPRETEAFF
TRBJ1-1 | TRBV18 | CASSLTSEPEAFF
TRBJ1-2 | TRBV25-1 | CASSEFFYGYTF
TRBJ2-1 | TRBV11-2 | CASIGLAEDNEQFF
TRBJ1-5 | TRBV5-6 | CASSLGIGRDQPQHF
- | TRBV6-1 | CASSEANTGMYEQYF
TRBJ1-4 | TRBV6-1 | CASRGQGGGKLFF
TRBJ1-4 | TRBV5-4 | CASSLTANEKLFF
TRBJ1-3 | TRBV10-1 | CASSDGASGNTIYF
TRBJ1-2 | TRBV5-1 | CASSDPGQGAHYGYTF
TRBJ1-4 | TRBV18 | CASSPPNRSATNEKLFF
TRBJ2-3 | TRBV30 | CAWVPRRGTDTQYF
TRBJ1-1 | TRBV7-2 | CASSTQGSSYTEAFF
TRBJ2-7 | TRBV2 | CASNPTGKYEQYF
TRBJ1-3 | TRBV9 | CASSGYSASSGNTIYF
TRBJ2-7 | TRBV28 | CASMRDGTYEQYF
TRBJ1-1 | TRBV21-1 | CASTPPFAGRNTEAFF
TRBJ1-5 | TRBV6-6 | CASSQSNQPQHF
TRBJ1-2 | TRBV5-1 | CASSQSPGVSIGYTF
TRBJ1-3 | TRBV7-8 | CASSLQRWRSGNTIYF
TRBJ2-3 | TRBV5-6 | CASHYTDTQYF
TRBJ1-2 | TRBV29-1 | CSVWGVYGYTF
TRBJ2-1 | TRBV30 | CAWKAGMANEQFF
TRBJ2-2 | TRBV5-1 | CASSFPNSSTGELFF
TRBJ1-1 | TRBV7-9 | CASSHPSGRYGGTEAFF
TRBJ2-1 | TRBV19 | CASSSGTGSNEQFF
TRBJ2-5 | TRBV10-3 | CAISESPLAGGETQYF
TRBJ2-3 | TRBV5-1 | CASSLAPSSADTQYF
TRBJ1-4 | TRBV30 | CAWSETVNEKLFF
TRBJ2-3 | TRBV28 | CASRGSGTDTQYF